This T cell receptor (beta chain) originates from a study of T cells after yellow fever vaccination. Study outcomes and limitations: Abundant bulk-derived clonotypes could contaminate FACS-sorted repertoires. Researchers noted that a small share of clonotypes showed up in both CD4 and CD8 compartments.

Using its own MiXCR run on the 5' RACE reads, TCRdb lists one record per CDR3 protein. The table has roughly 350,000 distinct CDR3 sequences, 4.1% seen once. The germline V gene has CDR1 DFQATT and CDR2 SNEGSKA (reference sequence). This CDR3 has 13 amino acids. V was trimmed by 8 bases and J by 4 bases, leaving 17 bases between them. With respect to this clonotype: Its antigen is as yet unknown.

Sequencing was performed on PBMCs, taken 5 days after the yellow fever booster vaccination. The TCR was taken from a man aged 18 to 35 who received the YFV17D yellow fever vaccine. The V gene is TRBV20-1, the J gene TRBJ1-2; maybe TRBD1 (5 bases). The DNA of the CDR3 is TGCAGTTCCCAGGAGGTGGGGGGCTATGGCTACACCTTC. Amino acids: CSSQEVGGYGYTF.